Below, 12 T cell receptor beta chains from the same sample are listed, as sequenced in a study of blood T cell repertoires in COVID-19. Method: immunoSEQ multiplex PCR; TCRdb's copy keeps in-frame clones and lacks some. In the table there are hundreds of thousands of clones, roughly 83% of which are singletons. Input material: PBMCs or T cells enriched from blood (not recorded which). The receptors stem from a woman in her fifties or sixties who had recovered from COVID-19.

This clone was counted a few times. The sample carries other DNA sequences with the same CDR3. The rearrangement uses TRBV7-2 and TRBJ2-7; 7 bases map to TRBD1. Trimming took 5 bases from V and 5 from J; bases not matched to a gene: 9. The CDR3 loop spans 14 amino acids. Per the germline V gene, CDR1 is SGHTA and CDR2 is FQGNSA. The CDR3 DNA reads as TGTGCCAGCAGCCCCTCACAGGGGCCCCACGAGCAGTACTTC. Translation gives CASSPSQGPHEQYF. The full variable domain, in which reference TRBV7-2 and TRBJ2-7 provide the parts outside the CDR3, is GAGVSQSPSNKVTEKGKDVELRCDPISGHTALYWYRQSLGQGLEFLIYFQGNSAPDKSGLPSDRFSAERTGGSVSTLTIQRTQQEDSAVYLCASSPSQGPHEQYFGPGTRLTVT.

V gene TRBV14 combines with J gene TRBJ2-7; 8 nucleotides match TRBD2. The CDR3 length is 15 residues. V was pared by 4 bases and J by 1 base, with 6 bases of the junction left unmatched. Looked up from germline, CDR1 is SGHDN and CDR2 is FVKESK. This chain's CDR3 is CASSRIAGRSYEQYF. The CDR3 DNA is TGTGCCAGCAGCCGAATAGCGGGGAGGTCCTACGAGCAGTACTTC.

The chain combines TRBV19 with TRBJ1-2; D may be TRBD1 (5 bases). V lost 5 bases and J lost 8, with 24 bases in between. There are 16 residues in the CDR3. Germline loops: CDR1 LNHDA, CDR2 SQIVND (reference sequence). Written as DNA, the CDR3 is TGTGCCAGTAGTTCCAACCGACAGATTTTTCGGTTGGGCTACACCTTC. This gives the protein CASSSNRQIFRLGYTF.

The chain couples TRBV4-3 to TRBJ1-2, with TRBD1 as a possible D gene (5 bases). Germline CDR1 LGHNA, CDR2 YSLEER. Trimming cost V 0 bases and J 5 bases, with 19 bases left between them. The CDR3 spans 17 residues. The chain's CDR3 is CASSQDSTAGGTYGYTF. The CDR3 DNA is TGCGCCAGCAGCCAAGATTCGACCGCCGGGGGGACTTATGGCTACACCTTC.

The table lists this clone with a count of one. This sequence joins TRBV20-1 and TRBJ2-7, with 11 bases fitting TRBD2. The germline gives CDR1 DFQATT, CDR2 SNEGSKA (reference sequence). J gave up 3 bases and V 3 bases, and 7 bases lay outside the gene matches. The CDR3 is made up of 15 amino acids. This chain's CDR3 is CSASPTSGGNYEQYF. The CDR3 DNA is TGCAGTGCTAGTCCCACTAGCGGGGGAAACTACGAGCAGTACTTC.

The J gene is TRBJ2-1, the V gene TRBV7-5; the table's D call, TRBD1, was not checked against the DNA. TRBV7-5 is reported as a pseudogene. The CDR3 length is 12 residues. As DNA, the CDR3 is TGTGCCAGAAGCTTATGTAGGACACCTGTTCTCTTC. The encoded protein is CARSLCRTPVLF.

The J gene is TRBJ2-1, the V gene TRBV6-6, with a tentative D call TRBD2 (6 bases). The length of the CDR3 is 15 residues. V was clipped by 1 base and J by 8 bases, with 15 bases between them. Germline assignment: CDR1 MNHNY and CDR2 SVGAGI (reference sequence). The CDR3 DNA is TGTGCCAGCAGTTACTTAACCGGGACTGGCGATGAGCAGTTCTTC. It translates to CASSYLTGTGDEQFF.

The V gene is TRBV19, the J gene TRBJ2-2; D is perhaps TRBD1 (5 bases). V gave up 5 bases and J gave up 6 bases, with 13 bases separating them. The CDR3 has 14 amino acids. Germline CDR1 LNHDA, CDR2 SQIVND (reference sequence). CDR3 DNA: TGTGCCAGTAGTCTGTCCAGGGTAGCCGGGGAGCTGTTTTTT. Its protein product is CASSLSRVAGELFF. Variable domain in full (rest from reference TRBV19 and TRBJ2-2): DGGITQSPKYLFRKEGQNVTLSCEQNLNHDAMYWYRQDPGQGLRLIYYSQIVNDFQKGDIAEGYSVSREKKESFPLTVTSAQKNPTAFYLCASSLSRVAGELFFGEGSRLTVL.

The chain couples TRBV7-9 to TRBJ2-2, with D maybe TRBD2 (6 bases). The V gene's germline CDR1 is SEHNR and CDR2 FQNEAQ (reference sequence). The CDR3 consists of 16 residues. Trimming took off 4 bases at V and 7 bases at J, with 19 bases between the two ends. The CDR3 protein is CASSSALAGFLGELFF. The CDR3 DNA reads TGTGCCAGCAGCTCTGCACTAGCTGGTTTTCTCGGGGAGCTGTTTTTT.

V usage is TRBV10-3 and J usage is TRBJ1-3, with a possible D match to TRBD1 (5 bases). In germline, CDR1 is ENHRY, CDR2 SYGVKD. This CDR3 has 13 amino acids. Trimming took off 8 bases at V and 8 bases at J, with 16 bases between the two ends. As DNA, the CDR3 is TGTGCCATCGGATATATTGGGGGGGACACCATATATTTT. It codes for CAIGYIGGDTIYF.

This chain uses TRBV6-5 with TRBJ2-5; D not certain. Trimming took off 6 bases at V and 2 bases at J, with 10 bases between the two ends. The CDR3 spans 13 residues. CDR1 is MNHEY and CDR2 is SVGAGI in the germline V gene. The CDR3: CASRRSLQETQYF. Here the CDR3 DNA reads TGTGCCAGCAGACGGAGCCTACAAGAGACCCAGTACTTC.

The chain has TRBV2 and TRBJ1-1; D is unclear. V shed 5 bases and J shed 2 bases, with 9 bases lying between them. CDR3 length: 13 amino acids. Germline CDR1 is SNHLY and CDR2 is FYNNEI. The CDR3 region has the DNA TGTGCCAGCAGTACCGGGAGAAACACTGAAGCTTTCTTT. Amino acid sequence: CASSTGRNTEAFF.